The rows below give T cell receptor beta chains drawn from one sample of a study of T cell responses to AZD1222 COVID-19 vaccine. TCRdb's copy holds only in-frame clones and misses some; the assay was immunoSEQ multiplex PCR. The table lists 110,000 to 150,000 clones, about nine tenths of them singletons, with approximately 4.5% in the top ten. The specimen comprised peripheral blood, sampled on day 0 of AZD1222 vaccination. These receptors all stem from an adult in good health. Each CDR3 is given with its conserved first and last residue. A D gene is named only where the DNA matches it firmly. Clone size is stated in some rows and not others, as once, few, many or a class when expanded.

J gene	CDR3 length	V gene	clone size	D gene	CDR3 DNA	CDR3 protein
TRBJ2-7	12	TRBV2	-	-	TGTGCCAGCAGCGCAGACAGCTACGAGCAGTACTTC	CASSADSYEQYF
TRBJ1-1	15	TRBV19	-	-	TGTGCCAGTAGTACCCTCGACAGTTTGTTGACTGAAGCTTTCTTT	CASSTLDSLLTEAFF
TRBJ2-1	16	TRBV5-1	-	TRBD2	TGCGCCAGCAGCCCCGGGACTAGCGGGAGAAAGGTTGAGCAGTTCTTC	CASSPGTSGRKVEQFF
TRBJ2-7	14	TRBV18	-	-	TGTGCCAGCTCACCACCTCAACCCCAGGTTGAGCAGTACTTC	CASSPPQPQVEQYF
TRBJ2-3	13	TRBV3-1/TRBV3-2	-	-	TGTGCCAGCACCTTAAGGGGGGTTGATACGCAGTATTTT	CASTLRGVDTQYF
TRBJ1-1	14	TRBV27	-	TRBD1	TGTGCCAGCAGCAAGACAGGGCGGAACACTGAAGCTTTCTTT	CASSKTGRNTEAFF
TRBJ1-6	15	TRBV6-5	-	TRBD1	TGTGCCAGCAGACCTCCGACAGGGCAAAATTCACCCCTCCACTTT	CASRPPTGQNSPLHF
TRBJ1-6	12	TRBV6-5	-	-	TGTGCCAGCAGTTACTCGAATTCACCCCTCCACTTT	CASSYSNSPLHF
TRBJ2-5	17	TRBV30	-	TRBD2	TGTGCCTGGAGAGCCGGGACTAGCGGGGGGTTTGTAAAGACCCAGTACTTC	CAWRAGTSGGFVKTQYF
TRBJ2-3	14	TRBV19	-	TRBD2	TGTGCCAGTAGTACCGGGACTAGGGGAGATACGCAGTATTTT	CASSTGTRGDTQYF
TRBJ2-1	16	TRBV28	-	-	TGTGCCAGCAGCCAGAGGGGGAGGTGGTCCTACAATGAGCAGTTCTTC	CASSQRGRWSYNEQFF
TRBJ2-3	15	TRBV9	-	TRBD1	TGTGCCAGCAGCATCCGGGACAGGGGATTGGATACGCAGTATTTT	CASSIRDRGLDTQYF
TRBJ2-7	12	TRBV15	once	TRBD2	TGTGCCACCAGCAGACCCCGGGAGGCTCAGTACTTC	CATSRPREAQYF
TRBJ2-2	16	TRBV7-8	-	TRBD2	TGTGCCAGCAGCCTCCCCGGGGGGGTTGAAACCGGGGAGCTGTTTTTT	CASSLPGGVETGELFF
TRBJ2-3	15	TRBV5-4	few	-	TGTGCCAGCAGCTTCGGGACTTTTGCAGAAGATACGCAGTATTTT	CASSFGTFAEDTQYF
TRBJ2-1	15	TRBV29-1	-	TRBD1	TGCAGCGTTGATGTTCCGGGACAGGGCTACAATGAGCAGTTCTTC	CSVDVPGQGYNEQFF
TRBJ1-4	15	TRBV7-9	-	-	TGTGCCAGCAGCTTAGAGGGAGGCACTAATGAAAAACTGTTTTTT	CASSLEGGTNEKLFF
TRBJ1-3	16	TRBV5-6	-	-	TGTGCCAGCAGCTTGCTTGACGGCCGCTCTGGAAACACCATATATTTT	CASSLLDGRSGNTIYF
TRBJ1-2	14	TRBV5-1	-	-	TGCGCCAGCAGCTTGGGAGCCCCTAACTATGGCTACACCTTC	CASSLGAPNYGYTF
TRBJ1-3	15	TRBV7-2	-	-	TGTGCCAGCAGCCCGCGGGGGGGGGCTGGAAACACCATATATTTT	CASSPRGGAGNTIYF
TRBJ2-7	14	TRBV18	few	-	TGTGCCAGCTCAAACCCCCCTCACTCCTACGAGCAGTACTTC	CASSNPPHSYEQYF
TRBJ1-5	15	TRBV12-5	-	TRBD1	TGTGCTAGTTCCAAGAGGGGACAGGGTCGCGGGCCCCAGCATTTT	CASSKRGQGRGPQHF
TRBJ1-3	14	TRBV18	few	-	TGTGCCAGCTCACCAACAGCCGGTGGGAACACCATATATTTT	CASSPTAGGNTIYF
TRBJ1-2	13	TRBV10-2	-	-	TGCGCCAGCAGTGAGGCAACTAACTATGGCTACACCTTC	CASSEATNYGYTF
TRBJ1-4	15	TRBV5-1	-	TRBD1	TGCGCCAGCAGCTTACAGGGGAAGGGGGATGAAAAACTGTTTTTT	CASSLQGKGDEKLFF
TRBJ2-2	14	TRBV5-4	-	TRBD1	TGTGCCAGCAGCGGTGGACAGGGGGCCGGGGAGCTGTTTTTT	CASSGGQGAGELFF
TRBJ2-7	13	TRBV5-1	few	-	TGCGCCAGCAGCGTTGACAGGTTCAACGAGCAGTACTTC	CASSVDRFNEQYF
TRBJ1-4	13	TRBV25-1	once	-	TGTGCCAGCAGTGAACGGACTAATGAAAAACTGTTTTTT	CASSERTNEKLFF
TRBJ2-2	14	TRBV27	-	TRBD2	TGTGCCAGCAGATGGACTAGCGGCACCGGGGAGCTGTTTTTT	CASRWTSGTGELFF
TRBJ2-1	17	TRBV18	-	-	TGTGCCAGCTCCACCTTGGTTACAGGGGGGGCCTACAATGAGCAGTTCTTC	CASSTLVTGGAYNEQFF
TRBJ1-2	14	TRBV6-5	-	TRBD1	TGTGCCAGCAGTCGACAGCGGACAGGGCATGGCTACACCTTC	CASSRQRTGHGYTF
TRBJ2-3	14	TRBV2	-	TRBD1	TGTGCCAGCAGCAGGGGGACCCGGACAGATACGCAGTATTTT	CASSRGTRTDTQYF
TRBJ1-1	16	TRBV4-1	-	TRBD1	TGCGCCAGCAGCCAAGGCGGGACAGGGGTGAACACTGAAGCTTTCTTT	CASSQGGTGVNTEAFF
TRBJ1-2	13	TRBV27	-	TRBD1	TGTGCCAGCCCCCCTGCCAGGGGGCGAGGCTACACCTTC	CASPPARGRGYTF
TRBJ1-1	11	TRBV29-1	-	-	TGCAGCGTTGGGACGGGCACTGAAGCTTTCTTT	CSVGTGTEAFF
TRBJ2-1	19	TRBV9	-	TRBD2	TGTGCCAGCAGCGTAGTTCCCTCTAGCGGGGGCAGCTCCTACAATGAGCAGTTCTTC	CASSVVPSSGGSSYNEQFF
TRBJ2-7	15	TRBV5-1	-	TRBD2	TGCGCCAGCAGCCCAGGGACTAGCGGGCGTTACGAGCAGTACTTC	CASSPGTSGRYEQYF
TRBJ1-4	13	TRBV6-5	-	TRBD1	TGTGCCAGCAGACAGGGGGCGGGTGAAAAACTGTTTTTT	CASRQGAGEKLFF
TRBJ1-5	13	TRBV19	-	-	TGTGCCAGTAGTATCTCCGTGAATCAGCCCCAGCATTTT	CASSISVNQPQHF
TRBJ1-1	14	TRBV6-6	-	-	TGTGCCAGCTCTCCCGGGGGGGCGGACACTGAAGCTTTCTTT	CASSPGGADTEAFF
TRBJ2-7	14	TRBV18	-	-	TGTGCCAGCTCACCAGGGCGGCAGTCCTACGAGCAGTACTTC	CASSPGRQSYEQYF
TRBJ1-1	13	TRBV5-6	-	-	TGTGCCAGCAGCATGGACAGAAACACTGAAGCTTTCTTT	CASSMDRNTEAFF
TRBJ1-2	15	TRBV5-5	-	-	TGTGCCAGCAGCTTGAGTGCGACAGGACTCTATGGCTACACCTTC	CASSLSATGLYGYTF
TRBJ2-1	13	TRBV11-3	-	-	TGTGCCAGCAGCGGGCGGACAAACAATGAGCAGTTCTTC	CASSGRTNNEQFF
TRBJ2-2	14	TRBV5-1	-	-	TGCGCCAGCAGCGGAGCGGTCATTACCGGGGAGCTGTTTTTT	CASSGAVITGELFF
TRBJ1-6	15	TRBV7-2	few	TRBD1	TGTGCCAGCAGCTCGGACAGGAACTATAATTCACCCCTCCACTTT	CASSSDRNYNSPLHF
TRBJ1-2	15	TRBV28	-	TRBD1	TGTGCCAGCAGTTCCTTTGGGACAGCTAACTATGGCTACACCTTC	CASSSFGTANYGYTF
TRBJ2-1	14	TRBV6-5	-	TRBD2	TGTGCCACCGAACCAGCGGGAGGAAACAATGAGCAGTTCTTC	CATEPAGGNNEQFF
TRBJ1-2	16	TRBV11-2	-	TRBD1	TGTGCCAGCAGCTTAGTGGGAACCCGACAGGGACGTGGCTACACCTTC	CASSLVGTRQGRGYTF
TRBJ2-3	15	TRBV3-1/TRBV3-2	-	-	TGTGCCAGCAGCCACAGGGGTGAGGACACAGATACGCAGTATTTT	CASSHRGEDTDTQYF
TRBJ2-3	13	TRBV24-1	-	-	TGTGCCACCAGTGTTCGGGACTCAGACGCGCAGTATTTT	CATSVRDSDAQYF
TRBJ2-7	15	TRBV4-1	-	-	TGCGCCAGCAGCCAGCCTGGCCACAGACCCTACGAGCAGTACTTC	CASSQPGHRPYEQYF
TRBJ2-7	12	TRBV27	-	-	TGTGCCAGCTATGAGTTCCCCTACGAGCAGTACTTC	CASYEFPYEQYF
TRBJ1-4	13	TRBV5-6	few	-	TGTGCCAGCAGCTTTCAGCGGAGGGGAAAACTGTTTTTT	CASSFQRRGKLFF
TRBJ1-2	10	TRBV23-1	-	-	TGCGCCAGCAGTCACAATGGCTACACCTTC	CASSHNGYTF
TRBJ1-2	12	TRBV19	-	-	TGTGCCAGTAGTATCCCGGGGCGAGGCTACACCTTC	CASSIPGRGYTF